The clone carrying this T cell receptor (beta chain) was seen ten or more times. Time point described: blood at routine non-recurrence follow-up after resection. Frozen PBMC, nontumor lung or tumor provided whole RNA, which was sequenced unsorted. The CDR3 sequence is 15 residues long. Trimming pared 1 base from V and 6 bases from J, leaving 13 bases between. These data come from a study of spatial heterogeneity in lung cancer. TCRdb recomputed calls from the 5' RACE reads with MiXCR, one row per CDR3 protein. The table shows some 120,000 distinct CDR3 sequences, with more than 10% occurring only once.

The sequence derives from a male donor with early-stage non-small cell lung cancer. Source: PBMCs, taken at follow-up. This chain links TRBV12-3 or TRBV12-4 with TRBJ1-5; D gene uncertain. The CDR3 reads CASSLGNSDRQPQHF. CDR3 nucleotides: TGTGCCAGCAGTTTAGGTAACAGTGATCGTCAGCCCCAGCATTTT.